These 24 T cell receptor beta chains share one sample of origin, sequenced in a study of immune cell composition in non-small cell lung cancer. Libraries were prepared by immunoSEQ multiplex PCR; TCRdb keeps only in-frame clonotypes and omits some of them. The sample includes nearly 7,000 clones, 70% of them seen just once. The sample comprised lung tumor tissue. The receptor set was obtained from a human donor with non-small cell lung cancer.

V is TRBV18 and J is TRBJ1-1, with TRBD1 matching 7 bases. Germline V gene lookup returns CDR1 KGHSH and CDR2 LQKENI. The CDR3 totals 12 residues. The J segment lost 4 bases and the V segment lost 8 bases, leaving 4 bases of the junction unmatched. Here the CDR3 reads CASQEGATEAFF. The CDR3 nucleotides read TGTGCCAGCCAGGAGGGGGCCACTGAAGCTTTCTTT.

This clone qualifies as medium-sized. J is TRBJ2-7 and V is TRBV11-3, with TRBD1 as a possible D gene (5 bases). Trimming removed 1 base at V and 6 bases at J, with 7 bases between. CDR3 size: 12 residues. Germline V CDR1 and CDR2: SGHNT, YENEEA. The CDR3 DNA sequence: TGTGCCAGCAGCTTAGGGGGCAGCGAGCAGTACTTC. It is translated as CASSLGGSEQYF.

The chain combines TRBV6-6 with TRBJ1-2; a possible D gene is TRBD1 (6 bases). Germline V lookup: CDR1 MNHNY, CDR2 SVGAGI (reference sequence). The CDR3 has 13 residues. Deletions cut 6 bases from V and 7 bases from J, with 15 bases between. CDR3 DNA: TGTGCCAGCAGGGGGGCAGAATCCTTTGGCTACACCTTC. It specifies CASRGAESFGYTF.

J is TRBJ2-1 and V is TRBV9; TRBD2 aligns across 7 bases. CDR3 length: 15 residues. CDR1 SGDLS and CDR2 YYNGEE come from the germline V gene. J was trimmed by 5 bases and V by 4 bases; bases with no gene match: 9. CDR3 region: CASSRLGGFHNEQFF. The CDR3 DNA reads TGTGCCAGCAGCCGCCTGGGGGGGTTTCACAATGAGCAGTTCTTC.

The chain has TRBV10-1 and TRBJ1-5; 8 nucleotides align to TRBD1. V dropped 6 bases and J dropped 1; count of bases not matched to a gene: 2. The CDR3 has 14 amino acids. Germline loops: CDR1 WNHNN, CDR2 SYGVQD (reference sequence). The CDR3 protein is CASRNRGSNQPQHF. CDR3 bases: TGCGCCAGCAGAAACAGGGGGAGCAATCAGCCCCAGCATTTT.

The count of this clone is one. V usage is TRBV2 and J usage is TRBJ2-3; 8 bases are shared with TRBD2. The V and J ends lost 6 bases and 14 bases, in that order; junction bases with no gene match: 7. Germline assignment: CDR1 SNHLY and CDR2 FYNNEI. The CDR3 length is 11 residues. Here the CDR3 DNA reads TGTGCCAGCAGCACGGGGGGGCCCCTGTATTTT. It specifies CASSTGGPLYF.

The rearrangement joins TRBV28 to TRBJ2-3; perhaps TRBD2 as D (7 bases). The V gene's germline CDR1 is MDHEN and CDR2 SYDVKM. The CDR3 contains 17 residues. The germline V and J ends were trimmed by 1 base and 1 base, with 15 bases remaining between them. The DNA for the CDR3 is TGTGCCAGCAGTTTATTTGAGGGGGGAGGGGGCACAGATACGCAGTATTTT. Translated: CASSLFEGGGGTDTQYF.

This clone was found a few times. The chain is built from TRBV14 and TRBJ2-5; a weak D match, TRBD2 (6 bases). Germline lookup yields CDR1 SGHDN and CDR2 FVKESK. The V end lost 2 bases, the J end lost 4 bases, and 17 bases lay between the germline ends. This CDR3 is 16 amino acids long. The CDR3 nucleotides are TGTGCCAGCAGCCAAATGGCGGGGATCAGTCGAGAGACCCAGTACTTC. Amino acids: CASSQMAGISRETQYF.

This clone has only a few counts. The chain uses TRBV2 and TRBJ1-5, with 7 bases fitting TRBD1. V dropped 5 bases and J dropped 0; count of bases not matched to a gene: 1. CDR3 length: 14 residues. Per germline, CDR1 SNHLY and CDR2 FYNNEI. The CDR3: CASSWDSSNQPQHF. The CDR3 coding sequence is TGTGCCAGCAGTTGGGACAGTAGCAATCAGCCCCAGCATTTT. Looking up the rest from reference TRBV2 and TRBJ1-5 gives the full variable domain: EPEVTQTPSHQVTQMGQEVILRCVPISNHLYFYWYRQILGQKVEFLVSFYNNEISEKSEIFDDQFSVERPDGSNFTLKIRSTKLEDSAMYFCASSWDSSNQPQHFGDGTRLSIL.

V is TRBV10-2 and J is TRBJ2-3, with 9 bases fitting TRBD2. CDR1 and CDR2 from the germline V gene are WSHSY and SAAADI. The ends lost 5 bases at V and 1 base at J; junction bases unmatched: 10. The CDR3 consists of 17 residues. The CDR3 is CASSRLAASVGTDTQYF. CDR3 nucleotides: TGCGCCAGCAGTAGACTAGCGGCCTCGGTAGGCACAGATACGCAGTATTTT.

V and J are TRBV28 and TRBJ2-7; TRBD1 aligns across 10 bases. This CDR3 comprises 15 residues. Germline V gene data show CDR1 as MDHEN and CDR2 as SYDVKM. With 4 bases clipped from V and 5 bases from J, the junction kept 8 bases outside the gene matches. The CDR3 here is CASSSPGDRGNEQYF. The CDR3 DNA reads TGTGCCAGCAGTTCGCCCGGGGACAGGGGAAACGAGCAGTACTTC.

This clone was detected only once. The chain recombines TRBV5-6 with TRBJ2-7; 10 bases match TRBD1. The CDR3 totals 15 residues. From germline, CDR1 is SGHDT and CDR2 YYEEEE. V was pared by 2 bases and J by 4 bases, with 6 bases of the junction left unmatched. The CDR3 DNA reads TGTGCCAGCAGCTTAGGGGACAGGGGTTCATACGAGCAGTACTTC. Its translation: CASSLGDRGSYEQYF.

The chain combines TRBV6-1 with TRBJ1-2; maybe TRBD1 (5 bases). Trimming took 9 bases from V and 2 from J, leaving 10 bases between them. Germline loops: CDR1 MNHNS, CDR2 SASEGT. The CDR3 runs to 12 residues. CDR3 DNA sequence: TGTGCCAGAAAGGACACCAACTATGGCTACACCTTC. This translates into CARKDTNYGYTF.

V usage is TRBV30 and J usage is TRBJ1-5; D unclear. Germline assignment: CDR1 GTSNPN and CDR2 SVGIG (reference sequence). CDR3 size: 15 residues. Trimming took 0 bases from V and 7 from J, leaving 16 bases between them. This CDR3 is CAWSVRRTGHQPQHF. In DNA, the CDR3 is TGTGCCTGGAGTGTACGTAGAACTGGGCACCAGCCCCAGCATTTT.

In its sample, this clone ranks as medium-sized. The chain carries TRBV28 and TRBJ1-6; 7 bases are shared with TRBD1. In germline, CDR1 is MDHEN, CDR2 SYDVKM. The CDR3 is 15 amino acids. V lost 6 bases to trimming and J lost 7 bases; unmatched junction nucleotides: 9. The CDR3 DNA is TGTGCCAGCAGGACAAGACAGGGTCTAAATTCACCCCTCCACTTT. Residues: CASRTRQGLNSPLHF.

The chain has TRBV20-1 and TRBJ1-5; D gene uncertain. CDR1 and CDR2 (germline): DFQATT, SNEGSKA (reference sequence). This CDR3 has 11 amino acids. V lost 5 bases, J lost 6 bases, and 8 bases lay in between. CDR3 bases: TGCAGTGCTCTAGGGAGTCAGCCCCAGCATTTT. This encodes CSALGSQPQHF.

This chain links TRBV28 with TRBJ1-2, with 10 bases that match TRBD1. The germline CDR1 and CDR2 sequences are MDHEN and SYDVKM. Unmatched junction bases numbered 15, after V lost 2 bases and J lost 9 bases. This CDR3 has 17 amino acids. The CDR3 DNA is TGTGCCAGCAGTTTACTATCGACAGGGGGCCTGGGGGGTAGCTACACCTTC. This encodes CASSLLSTGGLGGSYTF.

This chain connects TRBV9 to TRBJ2-1, with a tentative D call TRBD2 (6 bases). The CDR3 loop spans 16 amino acids. The germline gives CDR1 SGDLS, CDR2 YYNGEE. V lost 0 bases and J 4 bases, leaving 14 bases between the germline ends. The DNA for the CDR3 is TGTGCCAGCAGCGTAGGAGGGTCTAGCGAGTACAATGAGCAGTTCTTC. This encodes CASSVGGSSEYNEQFF.

The chain couples TRBV6-5 to TRBJ2-1, with 7 bases matching TRBD2. J lost 6 bases, V lost 7 bases, and 12 bases had no gene match. Germline V gene data show CDR1 as MNHEY and CDR2 as SVGAGI. The CDR3 has 15 residues. CDR3: CASNPSHGRPNEQFF. The CDR3 DNA reads as TGTGCCAGCAACCCTAGCCACGGGAGGCCCAATGAGCAGTTCTTC.

The chain employs TRBV28 and TRBJ2-5, with 9 bases matching TRBD1. Trimming removed 0 bases from V and 1 base from J; junction bases left unmatched: 3. The CDR3 contains 16 residues. Germline V gene sequence: CDR1 MDHEN, CDR2 SYDVKM. The CDR3 protein is CASSLWDRGPQETQYF. The CDR3, as DNA: TGTGCCAGCAGTTTATGGGACAGGGGCCCCCAAGAGACCCAGTACTTC.

This sequence joins TRBV5-1 and TRBJ2-3; a possible D gene is TRBD1 (6 bases). Per germline, CDR1 SGHRS and CDR2 YFSETQ. Trimming pared 4 bases from V and 1 base from J, leaving 16 bases between. The CDR3 has 16 amino acids. The CDR3 DNA sequence: TGCGCCAGCAGCGCAGCCCCAGGGGCCGGCACAGATACGCAGTATTTT. It yields the protein CASSAAPGAGTDTQYF.

The chain recombines TRBV2 with TRBJ2-7, with 7 bases identical to TRBD1. Trimming took 6 bases from V and 7 from J; bases not matched to a gene: 6. CDR1 is SNHLY and CDR2 is FYNNEI in the germline V gene. The length of the CDR3 is 12 residues. This CDR3 is CASRKGAEEQYF. Written as DNA, the CDR3 is TGTGCCAGCAGGAAGGGGGCTGAAGAGCAGTACTTC.

This chain joins TRBV25-1 and TRBJ1-1; a possible D gene is TRBD1 (5 bases). CDR1 is MGHDK and CDR2 is SYGVNS in the germline V gene. The CDR3 is 14 residues long. V was pared by 4 bases and J by 6 bases, with 15 bases between. The CDR3 region is CASSAGRGRAEAFF. The DNA for the CDR3 is TGTGCCAGCAGTGCCGGAAGGGGTAGGGCTGAAGCTTTCTTT.

This clone was seen only a few times. The V and J genes are TRBV5-1 and TRBJ1-2; D possibly corresponds to TRBD1 (5 bases). The CDR3 runs to 13 residues. The germline V gene has CDR1 SGHRS and CDR2 YFSETQ. With 0 bases removed from V and 6 bases from J, the gap between germline ends came to 9 bases. The CDR3 DNA follows: TGCGCCAGCAGCTTGGCGCAGGGCGATGGCTACACCTTC. Amino acid sequence: CASSLAQGDGYTF.